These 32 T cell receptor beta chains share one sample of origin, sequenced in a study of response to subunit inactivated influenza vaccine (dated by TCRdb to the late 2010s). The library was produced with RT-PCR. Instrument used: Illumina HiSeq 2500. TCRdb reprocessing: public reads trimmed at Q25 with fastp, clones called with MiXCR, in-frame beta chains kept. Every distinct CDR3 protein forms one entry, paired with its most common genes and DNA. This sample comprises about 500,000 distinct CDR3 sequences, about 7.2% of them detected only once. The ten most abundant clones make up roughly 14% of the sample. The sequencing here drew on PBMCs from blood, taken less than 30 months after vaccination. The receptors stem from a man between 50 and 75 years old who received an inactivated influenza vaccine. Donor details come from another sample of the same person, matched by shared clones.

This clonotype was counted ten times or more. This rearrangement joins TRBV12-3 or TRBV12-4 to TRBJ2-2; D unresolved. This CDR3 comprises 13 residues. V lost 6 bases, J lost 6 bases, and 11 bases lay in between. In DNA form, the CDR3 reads TGTGCCAGCAGCCCAAGACCTCCCGGGGAGCTGTTTTTT. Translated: CASSPRPPGELFF.

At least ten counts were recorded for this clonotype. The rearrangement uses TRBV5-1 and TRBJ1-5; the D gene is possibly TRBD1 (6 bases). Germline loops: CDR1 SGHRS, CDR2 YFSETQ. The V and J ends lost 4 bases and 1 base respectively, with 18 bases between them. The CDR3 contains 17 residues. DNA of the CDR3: TGCGCCAGCAGCCCCGGGGCGGGGGCGGAGAGCAATCAGCCCCAGCATTTT. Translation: CASSPGAGAESNQPQHF.

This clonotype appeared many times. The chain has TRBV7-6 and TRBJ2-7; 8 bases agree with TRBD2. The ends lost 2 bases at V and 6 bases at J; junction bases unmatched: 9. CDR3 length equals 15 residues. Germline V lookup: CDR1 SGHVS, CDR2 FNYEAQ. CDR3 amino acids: CASSLYREGVGEQYF. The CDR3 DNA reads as TGTGCCAGCAGCTTATATCGGGAGGGTGTAGGCGAGCAGTACTTC.

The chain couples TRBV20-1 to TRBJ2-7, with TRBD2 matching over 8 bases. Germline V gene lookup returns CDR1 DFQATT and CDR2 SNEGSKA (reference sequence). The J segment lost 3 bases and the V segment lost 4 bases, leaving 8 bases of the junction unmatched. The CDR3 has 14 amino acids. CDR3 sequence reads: CSANLRGGGYEQYF. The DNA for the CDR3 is TGCAGTGCTAATCTCCGGGGGGGTGGCTACGAGCAGTACTTC.

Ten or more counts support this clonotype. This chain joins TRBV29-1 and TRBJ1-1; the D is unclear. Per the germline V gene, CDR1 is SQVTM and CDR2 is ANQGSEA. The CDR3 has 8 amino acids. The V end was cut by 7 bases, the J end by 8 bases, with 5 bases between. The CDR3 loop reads CSAREAFF. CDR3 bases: TGCAGCGCAAGAGAAGCTTTCTTT.

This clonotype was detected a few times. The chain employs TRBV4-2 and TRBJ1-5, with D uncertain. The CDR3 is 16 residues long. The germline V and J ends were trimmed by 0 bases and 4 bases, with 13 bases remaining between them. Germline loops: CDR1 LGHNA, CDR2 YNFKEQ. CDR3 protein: CASSQDNRGGNQPQHF. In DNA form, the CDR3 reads TGTGCCAGCAGCCAAGATAATCGGGGAGGAAATCAGCCCCAGCATTTT.

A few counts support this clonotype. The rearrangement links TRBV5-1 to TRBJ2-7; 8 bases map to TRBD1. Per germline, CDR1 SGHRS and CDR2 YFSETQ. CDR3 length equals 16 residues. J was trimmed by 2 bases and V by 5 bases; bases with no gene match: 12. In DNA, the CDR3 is TGCGCCAGCAGGGCCATAACCAGGGACAGGACCTACGAGCAGTACTTC. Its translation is CASRAITRDRTYEQYF.

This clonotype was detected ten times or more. The chain's CDR3 is CASSPPNGPTEAFF. As DNA, the CDR3 is TGTGCCAGCTCACCACCTAATGGGCCCACTGAAGCTTTCTTT. The chain links TRBV18 to TRBJ1-1; D is uncertain. The germline V gene encodes CDR1 KGHSH and CDR2 LQKENI. The V end lost 0 bases, the J end lost 4 bases, and 9 bases lay between the germline ends. This CDR3 is 14 amino acids long. Looking up the rest from reference TRBV18 and TRBJ1-1 gives the full variable domain: NAGVMQNPRHLVRRRGQEARLRCSPMKGHSHVYWYRQLPEEGLKFMVYLQKENIIDESGMPKERFSAEFPKEGPSILRIQQVVRGDSAAYFCASSPPNGPTEAFFGQGTRLTVV.

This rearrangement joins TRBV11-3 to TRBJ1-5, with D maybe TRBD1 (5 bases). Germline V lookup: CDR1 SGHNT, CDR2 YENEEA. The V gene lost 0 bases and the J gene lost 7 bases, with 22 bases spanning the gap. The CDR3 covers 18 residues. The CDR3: CASSLDLFRQAGGQPQHF. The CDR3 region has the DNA TGTGCCAGCAGCTTAGATCTGTTTCGGCAGGCCGGGGGACAGCCCCAGCATTTT. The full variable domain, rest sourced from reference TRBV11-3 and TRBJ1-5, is EAGVVQSPRYKIIEKKQPVAFWCNPISGHNTLYWYLQNLGQGPELLIRYENEEAVDDSQLPKDRFSAERLKGVDSTLKIQPAELGDSAVYLCASSLDLFRQAGGQPQHFGDGTRLSIL.

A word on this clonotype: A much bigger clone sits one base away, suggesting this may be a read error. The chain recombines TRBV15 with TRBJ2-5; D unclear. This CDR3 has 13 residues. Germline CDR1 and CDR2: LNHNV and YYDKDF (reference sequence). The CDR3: CATSRDQMETQHF. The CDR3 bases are TGTGCCACCAGCAGAGATCAGATGGAGACCCAGCACTTC.

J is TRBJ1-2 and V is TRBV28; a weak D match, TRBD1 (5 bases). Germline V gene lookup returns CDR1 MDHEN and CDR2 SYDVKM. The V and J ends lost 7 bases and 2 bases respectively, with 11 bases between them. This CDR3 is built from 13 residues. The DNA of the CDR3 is TGTGCCAGCACCTCCCAGGGAAACTATGGCTACACCTTC. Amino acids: CASTSQGNYGYTF.

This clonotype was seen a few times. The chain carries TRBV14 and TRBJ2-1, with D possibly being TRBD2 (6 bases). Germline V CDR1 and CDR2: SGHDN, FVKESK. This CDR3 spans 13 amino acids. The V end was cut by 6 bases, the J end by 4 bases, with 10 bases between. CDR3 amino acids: CASRGEAYNEQFF. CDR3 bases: TGTGCCAGCAGGGGGGAGGCGTACAATGAGCAGTTCTTC.

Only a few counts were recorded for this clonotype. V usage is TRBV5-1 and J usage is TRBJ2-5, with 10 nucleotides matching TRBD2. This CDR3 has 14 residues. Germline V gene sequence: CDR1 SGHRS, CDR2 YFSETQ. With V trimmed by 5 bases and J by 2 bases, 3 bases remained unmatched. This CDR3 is CASRLTSGQETQYF. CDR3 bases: TGCGCCAGCAGACTGACTAGCGGGCAAGAGACCCAGTACTTC.

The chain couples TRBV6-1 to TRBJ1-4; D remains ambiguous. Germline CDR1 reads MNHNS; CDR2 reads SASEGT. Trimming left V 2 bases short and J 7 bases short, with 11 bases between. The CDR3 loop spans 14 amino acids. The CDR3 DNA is TGTGCCAGCAGTGAAAATTTGTCCGGTGAAAAACTGTTTTTT. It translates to CASSENLSGEKLFF.

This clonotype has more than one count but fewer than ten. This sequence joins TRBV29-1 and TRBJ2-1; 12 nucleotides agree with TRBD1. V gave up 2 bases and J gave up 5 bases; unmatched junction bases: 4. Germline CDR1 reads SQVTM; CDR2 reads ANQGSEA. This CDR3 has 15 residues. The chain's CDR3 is CSVERDRGPDNEQFF. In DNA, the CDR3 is TGCAGCGTTGAAAGGGACAGGGGGCCCGACAATGAGCAGTTCTTC.

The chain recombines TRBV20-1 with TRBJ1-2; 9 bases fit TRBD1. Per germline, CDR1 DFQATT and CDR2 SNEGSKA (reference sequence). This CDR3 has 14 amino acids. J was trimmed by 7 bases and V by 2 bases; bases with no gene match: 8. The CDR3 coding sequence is TGCAGTGCTAGAATGGCCGGGACAGGGCTTGGCTACACCTTC. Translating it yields CSARMAGTGLGYTF.

In nucleotides, the CDR3 is TGCGCCAGCAGTGCATCAGGGGACAGGGCATATACGCAGTATTTT. Translated, it gives CASSASGDRAYTQYF. The J gene is TRBJ2-3, the V gene TRBV10-2; 9 bases are a match to TRBD1. This CDR3 region has 15 residues. Germline V gene sequence: CDR1 WSHSY, CDR2 SAAADI. J was trimmed by 7 bases and V by 4 bases; bases with no gene match: 9.

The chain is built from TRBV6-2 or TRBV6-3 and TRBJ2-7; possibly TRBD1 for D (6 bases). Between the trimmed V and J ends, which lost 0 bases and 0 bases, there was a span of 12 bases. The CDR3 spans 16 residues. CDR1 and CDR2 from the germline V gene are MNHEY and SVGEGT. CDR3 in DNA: TGTGCCAGCAGTTACTCGAACAGGGACAACTCCTACGAGCAGTACTTC. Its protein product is CASSYSNRDNSYEQYF.

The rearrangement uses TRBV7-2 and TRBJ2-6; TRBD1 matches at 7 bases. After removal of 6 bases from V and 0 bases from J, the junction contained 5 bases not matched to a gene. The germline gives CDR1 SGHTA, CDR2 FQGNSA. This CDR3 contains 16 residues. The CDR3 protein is CASRVGQSSGANVLTF. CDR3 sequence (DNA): TGTGCCAGCAGAGTGGGACAGAGCTCTGGGGCCAACGTCCTGACTTTC.

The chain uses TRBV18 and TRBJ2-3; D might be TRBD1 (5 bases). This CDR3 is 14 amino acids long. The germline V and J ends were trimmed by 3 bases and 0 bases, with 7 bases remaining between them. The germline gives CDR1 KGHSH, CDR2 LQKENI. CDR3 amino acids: CASSPTASTDTQYF. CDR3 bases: TGTGCCAGCTCACCGACAGCTAGCACAGATACGCAGTATTTT.

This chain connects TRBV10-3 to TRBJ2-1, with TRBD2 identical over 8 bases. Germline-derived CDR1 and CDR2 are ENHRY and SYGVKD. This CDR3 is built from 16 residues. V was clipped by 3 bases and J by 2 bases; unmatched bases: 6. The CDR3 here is CAISDPGLAPYNEQFF. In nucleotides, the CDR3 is TGTGCCATCAGTGACCCTGGACTAGCCCCCTACAATGAGCAGTTCTTC.

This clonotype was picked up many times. The CDR3 coding sequence is TGTGCCATCAGGGGACAGGGGGCCTACGAGCAGTACTTC. Its translation: CAIRGQGAYEQYF. The gene calls are TRBV10-3 and TRBJ2-7; 11 bases align to TRBD1. This CDR3 region has 13 residues. V dropped 6 bases and J dropped 2; count of bases not matched to a gene: 0. The germline gives CDR1 ENHRY, CDR2 SYGVKD.

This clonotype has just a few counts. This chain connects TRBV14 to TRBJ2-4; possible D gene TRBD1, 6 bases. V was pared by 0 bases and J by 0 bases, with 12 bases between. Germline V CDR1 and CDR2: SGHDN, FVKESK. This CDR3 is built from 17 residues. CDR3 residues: CASSQEGGAVAKNIQYF. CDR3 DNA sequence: TGTGCCAGCAGCCAAGAAGGGGGAGCGGTAGCCAAAAACATTCAGTACTTC.

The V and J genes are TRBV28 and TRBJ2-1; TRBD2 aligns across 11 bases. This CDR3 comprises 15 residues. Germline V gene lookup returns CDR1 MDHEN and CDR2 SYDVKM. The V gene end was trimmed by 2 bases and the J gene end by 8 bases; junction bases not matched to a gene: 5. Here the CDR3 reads CASSLVAGGRDEQFF. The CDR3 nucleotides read TGTGCCAGCAGTTTAGTAGCGGGAGGGAGGGATGAGCAGTTCTTC.

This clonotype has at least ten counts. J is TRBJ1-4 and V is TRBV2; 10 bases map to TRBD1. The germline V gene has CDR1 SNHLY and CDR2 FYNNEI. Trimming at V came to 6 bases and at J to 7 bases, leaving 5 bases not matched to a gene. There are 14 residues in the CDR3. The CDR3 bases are TGTGCCAGCAGACCCGGACAGGGGGTTGAAAAACTGTTTTTT. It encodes CASRPGQGVEKLFF. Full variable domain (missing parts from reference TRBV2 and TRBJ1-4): EPEVTQTPSHQVTQMGQEVILRCVPISNHLYFYWYRQILGQKVEFLVSFYNNEISEKSEIFDDQFSVERPDGSNFTLKIRSTKLEDSAMYFCASRPGQGVEKLFFGSGTQLSVL.

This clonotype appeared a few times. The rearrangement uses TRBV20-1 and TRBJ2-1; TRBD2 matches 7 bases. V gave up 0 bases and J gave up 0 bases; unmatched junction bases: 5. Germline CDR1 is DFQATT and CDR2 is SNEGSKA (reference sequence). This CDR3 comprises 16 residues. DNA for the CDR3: TGCAGTGCTAGAGATGCGAGCGGGAACTCCTACAATGAGCAGTTCTTC. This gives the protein CSARDASGNSYNEQFF.

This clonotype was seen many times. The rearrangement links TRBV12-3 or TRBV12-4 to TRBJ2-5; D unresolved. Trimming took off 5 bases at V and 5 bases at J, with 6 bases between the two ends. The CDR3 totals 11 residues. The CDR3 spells CASSPAETQYF. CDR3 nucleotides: TGTGCCAGCAGTCCGGCGGAGACCCAGTACTTC.

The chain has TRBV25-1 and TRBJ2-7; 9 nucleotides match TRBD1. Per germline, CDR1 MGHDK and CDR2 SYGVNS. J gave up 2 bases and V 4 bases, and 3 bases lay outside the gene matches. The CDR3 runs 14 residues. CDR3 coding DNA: TGTGCCAGCAGTGTGGACAGGGGCCCCTACGAGCAGTACTTC. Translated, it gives CASSVDRGPYEQYF.

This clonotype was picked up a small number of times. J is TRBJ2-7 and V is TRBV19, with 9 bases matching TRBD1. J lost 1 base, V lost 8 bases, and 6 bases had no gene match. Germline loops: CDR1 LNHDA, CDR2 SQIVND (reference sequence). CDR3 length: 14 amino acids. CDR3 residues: CASAPGQGSYEQYF. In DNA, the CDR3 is TGTGCCAGTGCTCCGGGACAGGGTTCCTACGAGCAGTACTTC.

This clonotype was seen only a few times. CDR3 in DNA: TGCAGCGTTGATGCAGGGCTGGAGACCCAGTACTTC. It translates to CSVDAGLETQYF. The V call is TRBV29-1, the J call TRBJ2-5; TRBD1 might be the D (5 bases). The germline gives CDR1 SQVTM, CDR2 ANQGSEA. The CDR3 length is 12 residues. Trimming took 3 bases from V and 5 from J, leaving 10 bases between them. The variable domain in full, completed from reference TRBV29-1 and TRBJ2-5, reads SAVISQKPSRDICQRGTSLTIQCQVDSQVTMMFWYRQQPGQSLTLIATANQGSEATYESGFVIDKFPISRPNLTFSTLTVSNMSPEDSSIYLCSVDAGLETQYFGPGTRLLVL.

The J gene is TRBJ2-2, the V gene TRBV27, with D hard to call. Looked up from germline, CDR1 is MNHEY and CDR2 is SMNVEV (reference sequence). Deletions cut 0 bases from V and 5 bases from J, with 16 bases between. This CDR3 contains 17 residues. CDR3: CASSLSKGHLGTGELFF. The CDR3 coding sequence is TGTGCCAGCAGTTTATCCAAGGGCCATCTGGGGACCGGGGAGCTGTTTTTT.

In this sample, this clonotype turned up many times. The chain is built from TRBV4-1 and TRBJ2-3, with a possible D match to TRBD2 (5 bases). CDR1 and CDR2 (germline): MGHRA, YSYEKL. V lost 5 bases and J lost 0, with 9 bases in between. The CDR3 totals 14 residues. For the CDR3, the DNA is TGCGCCAGCAGCTTTCGGACTAGCACAGATACGCAGTATTTT. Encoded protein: CASSFRTSTDTQYF.